Listed below are T cell receptor beta chains from one sample, sequenced in a study of read filtering for tumor transcriptome and immune sequencing. TCRdb used MiXCR to reprocess the reads, holding one entry per CDR3 protein. The table records about 60,000 distinct CDR3 sequences, about 15% of them present only once. Material for sequencing was a population of CD138-negative cells sorted from bone marrow. These receptors all stem from a donor at least 40 years old with multiple myeloma. CDR3s include the opening cysteine and the closing phenylalanine or tryptophan. Fields, in order: CDR3 protein, CDR3 DNA, J gene, V gene, clone size, D gene. D genes are given only for firm matches. Clone size is given for some rows only: seen once, a few or many times, or a class if the clone is expanded.

cdr3_aa: CSVAGNSAEQYF
cdr3_nt: TGCAGCGTTGCGGGTAACTCCGCCGAGCAGTACTTC
j_call: TRBJ2-7
v_call: TRBV29-1
clone_size: -
d_call: -

cdr3_aa: CSARDQGQGNSPLHF
cdr3_nt: TGCAGTGCTAGAGATCAGGGACAGGGGAATTCACCCCTCCACTTT
j_call: TRBJ1-6
v_call: TRBV20-1
clone_size: many
d_call: TRBD1

cdr3_aa: CASQGFNEQFF
cdr3_nt: TGTGCCAGTCAGGGATTCAATGAGCAGTTCTTC
j_call: TRBJ2-1
v_call: TRBV27
clone_size: many
d_call: -

cdr3_aa: CASTFTNTGELFF
cdr3_nt: TGTGCCAGCACCTTTACGAACACCGGGGAGCTGTTTTTT
j_call: TRBJ2-2
v_call: TRBV6-2/TRBV6-3
clone_size: many
d_call: -

cdr3_aa: CSARGGTSGTGYNEQFF
cdr3_nt: TGCAGTGCTAGAGGAGGGACTAGCGGGACAGGATACAATGAGCAGTTCTTC
j_call: TRBJ2-1
v_call: TRBV20-1
clone_size: many
d_call: TRBD2

cdr3_aa: CASSPGLTLTDTQYF
cdr3_nt: TGTGCCAGCAGCCCCGGACTAACCCTCACAGATACGCAGTATTTT
j_call: TRBJ2-3
v_call: TRBV12-3/TRBV12-4
clone_size: many
d_call: -

cdr3_aa: CASSLEGVVTGELFF
cdr3_nt: TGTGCCAGCAGCCTCGAAGGGGTGGTCACCGGGGAGCTGTTTTTT
j_call: TRBJ2-2
v_call: TRBV6-5
clone_size: many
d_call: -

cdr3_aa: CASSLFTLSYNEQFF
cdr3_nt: TGTGCCAGCAGCTTATTCACCCTCTCCTACAATGAGCAGTTCTTC
j_call: TRBJ2-1
v_call: TRBV14
clone_size: -
d_call: -

cdr3_aa: CSAARDRVDTEAFF
cdr3_nt: TGCAGTGCCGCCAGGGACAGGGTTGACACTGAAGCTTTCTTT
j_call: TRBJ1-1
v_call: TRBV20-1
clone_size: many
d_call: TRBD1

cdr3_aa: CASSISGQPYNEQFF
cdr3_nt: TGTGCCAGCAGCATATCGGGACAGCCTTACAATGAGCAGTTCTTC
j_call: TRBJ2-1
v_call: TRBV7-8
clone_size: many
d_call: TRBD1

cdr3_aa: CSVDKVGQGADTQYF
cdr3_nt: TGCAGCGTTGACAAGGTGGGGCAGGGGGCAGATACGCAGTATTTT
j_call: TRBJ2-3
v_call: TRBV29-1
clone_size: many
d_call: TRBD1

cdr3_aa: CATSDPSGSYTQYF
cdr3_nt: TGTGCCACCAGTGATCCCAGCGGGAGCTATACGCAGTATTTT
j_call: TRBJ2-3
v_call: TRBV24-1
clone_size: many
d_call: TRBD2

cdr3_aa: CASSATGHVQETQYF
cdr3_nt: TGTGCCAGCAGTGCGACAGGGCACGTCCAAGAGACCCAGTACTTC
j_call: TRBJ2-5
v_call: TRBV6-2/TRBV6-3
clone_size: few
d_call: TRBD1

cdr3_aa: CASRQTPGLDNEKLFF
cdr3_nt: TGTGCCAGCAGGCAAACACCGGGCCTTGATAATGAAAAACTGTTTTTT
j_call: TRBJ1-4
v_call: TRBV7-9
clone_size: many
d_call: -

cdr3_aa: CASSLKPNTGELFF
cdr3_nt: TGTGCCAGCAGTTTAAAGCCGAACACCGGGGAGCTGTTTTTT
j_call: TRBJ2-2
v_call: TRBV6-1
clone_size: many
d_call: -

cdr3_aa: CASSLGSCNEQFF
cdr3_nt: TGTGCCAGCTCACTCGGCTCCTGCAATGAGCAGTTCTTC
j_call: TRBJ2-1
v_call: TRBV18
clone_size: few
d_call: -

cdr3_aa: CASSPPDAGNQPQHF
cdr3_nt: TGTGCCAGCAGTCCCCCTGATGCAGGTAATCAGCCCCAGCATTTT
j_call: TRBJ1-5
v_call: TRBV6-2/TRBV6-3
clone_size: few
d_call: -

cdr3_aa: CASSLSYNEQFF
cdr3_nt: TGTGCCAGCAGCTTATCGTACAATGAGCAGTTCTTC
j_call: TRBJ2-1
v_call: TRBV7-9
clone_size: many
d_call: -

cdr3_aa: CASSQDLAGELFF
cdr3_nt: TGTGCCAGCAGCCAAGACCTAGCAGGGGAGCTGTTTTTT
j_call: TRBJ2-2
v_call: TRBV14
clone_size: many
d_call: -

cdr3_aa: CASSLLSRRGSGANVLTF
cdr3_nt: TGTGCCAGCAGTTTATTATCCCGGAGGGGCTCTGGGGCCAACGTCCTGACTTTC
j_call: TRBJ2-6
v_call: TRBV27
clone_size: many
d_call: -

cdr3_aa: CSVGPRGETQYF
cdr3_nt: TGCAGCGTTGGACCCCGAGGGGAGACCCAGTACTTC
j_call: TRBJ2-5
v_call: TRBV29-1
clone_size: many
d_call: -

cdr3_aa: CSARDSNRGSEAFF
cdr3_nt: TGCAGTGCTAGAGATTCGAACAGGGGAAGTGAAGCTTTCTTT
j_call: TRBJ1-1
v_call: TRBV20-1
clone_size: many
d_call: TRBD1

cdr3_aa: CASSERGGRWYSPLHF
cdr3_nt: TGTGCCAGCAGTGAAAGAGGAGGCCGATGGTACTCACCCCTCCACTTT
j_call: TRBJ1-6
v_call: TRBV25-1
clone_size: many
d_call: -

cdr3_aa: CASKVGLYGYTF
cdr3_nt: TGTGCCAGCAAGGTCGGGCTCTATGGCTACACCTTC
j_call: TRBJ1-2
v_call: TRBV28
clone_size: many
d_call: -

cdr3_aa: CASRRVPGQGLYEQYF
cdr3_nt: TGTGCCAGTAGGAGAGTTCCGGGACAGGGCCTCTACGAGCAGTACTTC
j_call: TRBJ2-7
v_call: TRBV19
clone_size: many
d_call: TRBD1

cdr3_aa: CASSITTGGGQYF
cdr3_nt: TGTGCCAGTAGTATCACGACGGGTGGAGGGCAGTACTTC
j_call: TRBJ2-7
v_call: TRBV19
clone_size: many
d_call: -

cdr3_aa: CSVDVTGANEKLFF
cdr3_nt: TGCAGCGTTGACGTGACGGGTGCTAATGAAAAACTGTTTTTT
j_call: TRBJ1-4
v_call: TRBV29-1
clone_size: many
d_call: -

cdr3_aa: CSVRTAAGQPQHF
cdr3_nt: TGCAGCGTGAGGACGGCCGCGGGCCAGCCCCAGCATTTT
j_call: TRBJ1-5
v_call: TRBV29-1
clone_size: many
d_call: -

cdr3_aa: CASSILQGITEAFF
cdr3_nt: TGTGCCAGCAGCATCCTTCAGGGGATCACTGAAGCTTTCTTT
j_call: TRBJ1-1
v_call: TRBV7-9
clone_size: many
d_call: -

cdr3_aa: CASGLTSGFSSYNEQFF
cdr3_nt: TGTGCTAGTGGTTTGACTAGCGGGTTCAGCTCCTACAATGAGCAGTTCTTC
j_call: TRBJ2-1
v_call: TRBV12-5
clone_size: many
d_call: TRBD2

cdr3_aa: CASSPGGASGKVGSYNEQFF
cdr3_nt: TGTGCCAGCAGCCCAGGGGGTGCTAGCGGGAAGGTAGGCTCCTACAATGAGCAGTTCTTC
j_call: TRBJ2-1
v_call: TRBV7-3
clone_size: many
d_call: TRBD2